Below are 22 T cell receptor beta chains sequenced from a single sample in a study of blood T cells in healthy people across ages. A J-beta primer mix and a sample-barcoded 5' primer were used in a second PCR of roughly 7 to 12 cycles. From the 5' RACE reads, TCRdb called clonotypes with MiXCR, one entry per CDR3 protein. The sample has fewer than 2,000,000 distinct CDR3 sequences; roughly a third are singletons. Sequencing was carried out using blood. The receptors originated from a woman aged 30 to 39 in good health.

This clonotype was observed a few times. This CDR3 reads CASSQDFQDYSNEQFF. The DNA of the CDR3 is TGTGCCAGCAGCCAAGACTTCCAGGACTATTCAAATGAGCAGTTCTTC. This chain links TRBV3-1 with TRBJ2-1, with D maybe TRBD2 (6 bases). Germline V gives CDR1 LGHDT, CDR2 YNNKEL (reference sequence). This CDR3 has 16 amino acids. V was clipped by 0 bases and J by 7 bases, with 16 bases between them.

The CDR3 region is CASRRGTSSSTDTQYF. In nucleotides, the CDR3 is TGTGCCAGCAGACGAGGGACTAGCTCTAGCACAGATACGCAGTATTTT. The chain carries TRBV28 and TRBJ2-3; 9 bases are shared with TRBD2. The CDR3 contains 16 residues. Germline-derived CDR1 and CDR2 are MDHEN and SYDVKM. Germline trimming cut 6 bases from V and 0 bases from J; bases unmatched to any gene: 7.

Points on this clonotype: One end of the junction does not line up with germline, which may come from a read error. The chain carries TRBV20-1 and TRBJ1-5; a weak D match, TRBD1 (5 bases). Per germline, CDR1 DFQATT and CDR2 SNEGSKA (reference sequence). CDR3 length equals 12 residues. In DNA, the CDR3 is TGCAGTGCGGGACGGCTCAATCGGCCCCAGCATTTT. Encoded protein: CSAGRLNRPQHF.

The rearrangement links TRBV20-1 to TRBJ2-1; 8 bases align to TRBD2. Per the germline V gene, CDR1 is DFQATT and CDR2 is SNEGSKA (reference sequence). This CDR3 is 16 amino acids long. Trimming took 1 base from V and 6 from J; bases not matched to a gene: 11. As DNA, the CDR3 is TGCAGTGCTAGAGCCGGAGGGCGGGGGGCCCTCAATGAGCAGTTCTTC. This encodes CSARAGGRGALNEQFF.

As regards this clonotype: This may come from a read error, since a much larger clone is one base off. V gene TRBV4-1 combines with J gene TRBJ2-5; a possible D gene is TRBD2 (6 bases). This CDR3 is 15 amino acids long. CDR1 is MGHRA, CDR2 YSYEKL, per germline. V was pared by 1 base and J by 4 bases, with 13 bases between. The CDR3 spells CASSQGGTSVETQYF. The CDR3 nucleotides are TGCGCCAGCAGCCAAGGCGGGACTTCCGTAGAGACCCAGTACTTC.

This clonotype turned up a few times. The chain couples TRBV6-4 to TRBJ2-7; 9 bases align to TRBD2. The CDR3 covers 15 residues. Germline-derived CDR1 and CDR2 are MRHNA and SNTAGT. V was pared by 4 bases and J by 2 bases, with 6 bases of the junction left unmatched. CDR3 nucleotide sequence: TGTGCCAGCAGTGCCGGGGCGGGAGGGGCCTACGAGCAGTACTTC. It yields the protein CASSAGAGGAYEQYF.

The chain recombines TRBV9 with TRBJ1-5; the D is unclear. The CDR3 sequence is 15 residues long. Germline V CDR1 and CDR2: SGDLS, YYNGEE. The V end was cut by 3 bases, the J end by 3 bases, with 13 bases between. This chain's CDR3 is CASSAAGNVNQPQHF. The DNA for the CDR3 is TGTGCCAGCAGCGCCGCGGGAAACGTCAATCAGCCCCAGCATTTT.

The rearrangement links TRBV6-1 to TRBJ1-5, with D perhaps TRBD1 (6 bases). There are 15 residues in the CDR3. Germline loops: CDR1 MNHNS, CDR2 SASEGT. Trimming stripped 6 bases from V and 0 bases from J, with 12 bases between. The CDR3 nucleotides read TGTGCCAGCAGGGACTGGACAGATAGCAATCAGCCCCAGCATTTT. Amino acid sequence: CASRDWTDSNQPQHF.

The CDR3 bases are TGTGCCAGCAGCTCTGCGTGGCGGGCAACCTACAATGAGCAGTTCTTC. Translated, it gives CASSSAWRATYNEQFF. V usage is TRBV7-9 and J usage is TRBJ2-1; TRBD2 is a possible D gene (5 bases). Trimming stripped 4 bases from V and 2 bases from J, with 15 bases between. The CDR3 contains 16 residues. The germline V gene has CDR1 SEHNR and CDR2 FQNEAQ (reference sequence).

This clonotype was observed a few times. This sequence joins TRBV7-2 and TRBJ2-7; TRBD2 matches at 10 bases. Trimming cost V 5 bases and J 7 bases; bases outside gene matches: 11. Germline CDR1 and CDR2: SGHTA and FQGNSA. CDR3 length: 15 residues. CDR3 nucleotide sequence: TGTGCCAGCAGCCCGTTAGCGGGAGGCCGGGTAGAGCAGTACTTC. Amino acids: CASSPLAGGRVEQYF.

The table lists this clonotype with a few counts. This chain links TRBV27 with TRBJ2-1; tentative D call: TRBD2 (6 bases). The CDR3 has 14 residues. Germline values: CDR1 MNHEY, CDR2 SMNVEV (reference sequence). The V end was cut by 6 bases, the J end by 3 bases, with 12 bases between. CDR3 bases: TGTGCCAGCAGCCGGACTATCCTCTACAATGAGCAGTTCTTC. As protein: CASSRTILYNEQFF.

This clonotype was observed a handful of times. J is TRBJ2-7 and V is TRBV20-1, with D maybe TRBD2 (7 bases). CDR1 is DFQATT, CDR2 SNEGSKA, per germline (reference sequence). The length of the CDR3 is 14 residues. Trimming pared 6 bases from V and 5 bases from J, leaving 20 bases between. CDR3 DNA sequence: TGCAGTGCCACCGGGGGGCGGGGGAGCAACGAGCAGTACTTC. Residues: CSATGGRGSNEQYF.

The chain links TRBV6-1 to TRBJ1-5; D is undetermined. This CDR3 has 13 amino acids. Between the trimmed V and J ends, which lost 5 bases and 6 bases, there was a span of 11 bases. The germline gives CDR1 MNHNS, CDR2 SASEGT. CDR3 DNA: TGTGCCAGCAGTACCACGAGATTTCAGCCCCAGCATTTT. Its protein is CASSTTRFQPQHF.

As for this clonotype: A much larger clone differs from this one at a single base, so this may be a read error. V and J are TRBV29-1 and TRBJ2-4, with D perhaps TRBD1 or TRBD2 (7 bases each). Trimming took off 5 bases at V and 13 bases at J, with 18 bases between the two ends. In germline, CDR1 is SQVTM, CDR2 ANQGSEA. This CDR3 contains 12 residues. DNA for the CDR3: TGCAGCGTTAATACAGGGGACTACGGGCAGTACTTC. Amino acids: CSVNTGDYGQYF.

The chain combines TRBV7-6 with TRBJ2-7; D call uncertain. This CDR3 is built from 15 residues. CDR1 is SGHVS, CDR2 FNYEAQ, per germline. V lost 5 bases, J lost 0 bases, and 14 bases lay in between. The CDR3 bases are TGTGCCAGCAGCAAGGGCCTCAGACTCTCCTACGAGCAGTACTTC. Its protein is CASSKGLRLSYEQYF.

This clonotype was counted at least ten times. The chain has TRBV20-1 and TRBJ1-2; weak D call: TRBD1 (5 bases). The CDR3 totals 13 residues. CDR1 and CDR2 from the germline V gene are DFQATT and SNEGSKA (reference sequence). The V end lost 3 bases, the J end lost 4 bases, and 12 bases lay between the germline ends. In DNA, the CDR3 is TGCAGTGCTAGTGGTGGGGCCCTCTATGGCTACACCTTC. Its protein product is CSASGGALYGYTF.

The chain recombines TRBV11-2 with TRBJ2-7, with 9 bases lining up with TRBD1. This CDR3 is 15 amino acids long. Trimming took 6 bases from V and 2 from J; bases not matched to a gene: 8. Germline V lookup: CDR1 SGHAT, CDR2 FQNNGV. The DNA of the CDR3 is TGTGCCAGCAGGGTGGGACAGGGACTAACCTACGAGCAGTACTTC. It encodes CASRVGQGLTYEQYF.

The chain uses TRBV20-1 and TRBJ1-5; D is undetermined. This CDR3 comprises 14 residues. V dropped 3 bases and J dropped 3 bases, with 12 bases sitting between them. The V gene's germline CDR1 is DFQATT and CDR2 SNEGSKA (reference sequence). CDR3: CSARGWSPNQPQHF. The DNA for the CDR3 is TGCAGTGCTAGGGGGTGGTCCCCCAATCAGCCCCAGCATTTT.

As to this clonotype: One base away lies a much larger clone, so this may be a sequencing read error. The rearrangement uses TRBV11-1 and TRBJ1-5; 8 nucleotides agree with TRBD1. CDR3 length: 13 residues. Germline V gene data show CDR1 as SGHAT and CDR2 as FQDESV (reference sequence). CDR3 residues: CAGSPDRDQPQHF. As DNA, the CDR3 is TGTGCCGGCAGCCCGGACAGGGATCAGCCCCAGCATTTT.

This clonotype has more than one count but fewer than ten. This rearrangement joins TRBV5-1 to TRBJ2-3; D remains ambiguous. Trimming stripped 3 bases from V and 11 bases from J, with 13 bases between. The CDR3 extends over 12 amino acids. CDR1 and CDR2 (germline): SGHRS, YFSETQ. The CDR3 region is CASSSDRSGQYF. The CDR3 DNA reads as TGCGCCAGCAGCTCTGATAGGAGTGGGCAGTATTTT.

The DNA for the CDR3 is TGCGCCAGCAGTGGAACCGGGACTACTACATGGGGGGAGCTGTTTTTT. This encodes CASSGTGTTTWGELFF. The rearrangement links TRBV10-2 to TRBJ2-2; 7 bases match TRBD2. CDR3 length: 16 amino acids. V trimming: 4 bases; J trimming: 8 bases; junction bases outside the gene matches: 13. The germline gives CDR1 WSHSY, CDR2 SAAADI.

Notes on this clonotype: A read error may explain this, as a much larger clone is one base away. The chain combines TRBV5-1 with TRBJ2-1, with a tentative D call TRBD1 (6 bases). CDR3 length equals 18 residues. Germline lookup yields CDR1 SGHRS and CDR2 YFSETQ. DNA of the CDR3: TGCGCCGGCAGCGTGACAGGTTCCGGGGAGCCGAAATACAATGAGCAGTTCTTC. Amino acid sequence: CAGSVTGSGEPKYNEQFF.